This T cell receptor (beta chain) is from a study of T-cell memory formation after mild COVID-19. Study results and caveats: Day 15 to 85 contracting clones showed balanced CD4/CD8; day 15 to 37 expanders favored CD4+.

As concerns this clonotype: Its antigen is currently unknown.

From the 5' RACE reads, TCRdb called clonotypes with MiXCR, one entry per CDR3 protein. The sample includes roughly 110,000 distinct CDR3 sequences, approximately 15% seen only once; the top ten take about 39%. V was cut by 2 bases and J by 3 bases, with 19 bases left in between. This CDR3 contains 17 residues. CDR1 and CDR2 from the germline V gene are SEHNR and FQNEAQ (reference sequence). Sequenced material: PBMCs or a T cell subset sorted from them (not recorded which). The chain has TRBV7-9 and TRBJ1-2, with D perhaps matching TRBD1 (6 bases). The source is a man aged 18 to 29 who had mild COVID-19 (a few samples of this study predate the infection). Cell type and time point are not known. The CDR3 DNA sequence: TGTGCCAGCAGCTTATTCCCTCGACAGGCCCAACACTATGGCTACACCTTC. Amino acid sequence: CASSLFPRQAQHYGYTF.